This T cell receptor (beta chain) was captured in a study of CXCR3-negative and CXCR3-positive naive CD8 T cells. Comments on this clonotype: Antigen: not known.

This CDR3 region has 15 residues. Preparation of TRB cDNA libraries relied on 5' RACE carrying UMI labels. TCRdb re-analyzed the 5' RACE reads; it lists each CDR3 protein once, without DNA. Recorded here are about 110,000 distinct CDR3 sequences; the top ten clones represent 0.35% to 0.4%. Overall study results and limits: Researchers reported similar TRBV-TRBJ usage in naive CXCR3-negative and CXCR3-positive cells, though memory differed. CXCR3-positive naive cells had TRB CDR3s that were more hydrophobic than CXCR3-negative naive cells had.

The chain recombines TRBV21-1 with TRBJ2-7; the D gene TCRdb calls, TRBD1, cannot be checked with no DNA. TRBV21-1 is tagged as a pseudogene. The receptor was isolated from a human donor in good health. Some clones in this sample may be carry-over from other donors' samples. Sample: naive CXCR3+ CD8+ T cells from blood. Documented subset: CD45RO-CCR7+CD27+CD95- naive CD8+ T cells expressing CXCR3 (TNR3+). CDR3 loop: CASSKAFDREGEQYF.